The clone carrying this T cell receptor beta chain came up a few times. This CDR3 is 16 amino acids long. Original analysis: Reference gene primer amplification in the assay estimated nucleated cell counts. Using immunoSEQ multiplex PCR, the repertoire was profiled, and TCRdb retains in-frame clones only, with some absent. Clone size and the V and J calls come from that table; the DNA yielded D and trimming. The repertoire has 80,000 or so clones, about 86% of them found once; the top ten carry 44%. This record comes from a study of blood T cell repertoires in COVID-19. In the study overall: Both acute and convalescent COVID-19 samples were obtained from the United States, Italy and Spain. Nucleic acid was either cDNA or gDNA, and it came from T cells, B-cell-depleted T cells, or PBMCs.

The clonotype originates from an elderly man with acute or convalescent COVID-19. This chain uses TRBV21-1 with TRBJ2-1; the table's D call of TRBD2 was not tested on the DNA. TRBV21-1 is a recognized pseudogene. Material for sequencing was peripheral blood. This CDR3 is CASSSQVLAGEPEQFF. The CDR3 region has the DNA TGTGCCAGCAGCTCACAAGTACTAGCGGGAGAACCTGAGCAGTTCTTC.